This T cell receptor beta chain is from a study of PD-1 blockade in classical Hodgkin lymphoma. Study details: Patients were dosed intravenously with nivolumab at 3 mg/kg every 2 weeks.

Study results and caveats: Healthy donors reportedly exceeded newly diagnosed patients in baseline TCR diversity. Whereas CD4+ TCR diversity had risen significantly by C4D1, CD8+ TCR diversity had not. With respect to the repertoire differences, their causes, possibly disease activity or prior therapy, remain undefined.

Germline trimming cut 8 bases from V and 7 bases from J; bases unmatched to any gene: 10. CDR3 size: 14 residues. Germline CDR1 and CDR2: SNHLY and FYNNEI. Following autologous stem cell transplantation, relapse occurred in every patient, and exposure to brentuximab vedotin varied. Clones were sequenced by immunoSEQ multiplex PCR, and TCRdb holds only the in-frame ones, with some missing. The data show 20,000 to 25,000 clones, about three quarters seen once. With respect to this clone: Its antigen is as yet unknown.

Here the sequenced sample was peripheral blood mononuclear cells (PBMCs), taken before the second cycle of nivolumab. The sequence derives from a human donor with classical Hodgkin lymphoma. The chain combines TRBV2 with TRBJ2-5; 10 bases are a match to TRBD2. The CDR3 nucleotides read TGTGCCAGCTGCCGCGGACTAGCGGCGGGGACCCAGTACTTC. This codes for CASCRGLAAGTQYF.